Ten or more counts support the clone carrying this T cell receptor beta chain. This specimen comes from a study of T-cell reconstitution after alpha-beta-depleted transplantation in children. TCRbeta library construction was performed incorporating unique molecular identifiers. TCRdb re-called the PCR reads through MiXCR, storing one row per CDR3 protein. The sample holds 40,000 to 60,000 distinct CDR3 sequences, about 9% seen once. Sample: PBMCs, mostly from graft donor cells, taken 60 days after TCRalphabeta/CD19-depleted stem cell transplant. The sequence came from a male patient aged 2-15 years who had a stem cell transplant for chronic granulomatous disease, so the T cells may come from the graft donor.

CDR3 nucleotides: TGCAGTGCTAGAGATCGTATCAGCCCCTCTCTGGGGGCCAACGTCCTGACTTTC. Its translation: CSARDRISPSLGANVLTF. The chain has TRBV20-1 and TRBJ2-6; D is ambiguous. The germline CDR1 and CDR2 sequences are DFQATT and SNEGSKA (reference sequence). Trimming removed 0 bases from V and 4 bases from J, with 19 bases in between. This CDR3 has 18 amino acids.